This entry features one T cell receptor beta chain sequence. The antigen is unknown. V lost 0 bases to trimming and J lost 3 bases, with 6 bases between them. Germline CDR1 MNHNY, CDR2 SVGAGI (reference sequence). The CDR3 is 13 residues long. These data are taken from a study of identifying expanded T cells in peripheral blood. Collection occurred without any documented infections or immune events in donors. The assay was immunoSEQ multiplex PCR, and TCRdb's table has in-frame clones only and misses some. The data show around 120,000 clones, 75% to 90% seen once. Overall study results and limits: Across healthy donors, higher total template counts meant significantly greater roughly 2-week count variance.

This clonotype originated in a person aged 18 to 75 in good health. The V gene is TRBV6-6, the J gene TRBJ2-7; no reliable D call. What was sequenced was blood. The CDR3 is CASSYSEYYEQYF. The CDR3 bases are TGTGCCAGCAGTTACTCGGAGTACTACGAGCAGTACTTC.